This T cell receptor beta chain is from a study of Ad26.COV2.S vaccination and SARS-CoV-2 variants. Study-wide points: It was vaccine recipients, not placebo recipients, who had the higher spike-specific TCR breadth.

Libraries were prepared by immunoSEQ multiplex PCR; TCRdb keeps only in-frame clonotypes and omits some of them. The sample contains some 190,000 clones, around 88% of which appear only once. Comments on this clone: The antigen remains undetermined.

The length of the CDR3 is 15 residues. V shed 4 bases and J shed 4 bases, with 16 bases lying between them. CDR1 SGHTS and CDR2 YDEGEE come from the germline V gene. This sequence was found in a human donor who had recovered from COVID-19. The chain uses TRBV5-8 and TRBJ2-3, with a possible D match to TRBD2 (7 bases). The sample was peripheral blood, taken after recovery from COVID-19. CDR3 residues: CASSQWEGVADTQYF. CDR3 sequence (DNA): TGTGCCAGCAGCCAGTGGGAGGGGGTCGCAGATACGCAGTATTTT.